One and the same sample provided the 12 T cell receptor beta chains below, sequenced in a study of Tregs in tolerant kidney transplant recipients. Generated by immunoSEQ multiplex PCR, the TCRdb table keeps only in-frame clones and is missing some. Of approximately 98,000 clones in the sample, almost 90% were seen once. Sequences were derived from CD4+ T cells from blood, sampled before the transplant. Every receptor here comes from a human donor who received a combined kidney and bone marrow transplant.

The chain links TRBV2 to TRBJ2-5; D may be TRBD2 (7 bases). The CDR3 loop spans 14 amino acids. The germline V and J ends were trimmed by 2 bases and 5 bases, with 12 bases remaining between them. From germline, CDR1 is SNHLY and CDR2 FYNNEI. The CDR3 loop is CASSERGAGETQYF. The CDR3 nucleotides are TGTGCCAGCAGTGAACGGGGGGCCGGGGAGACCCAGTACTTC.

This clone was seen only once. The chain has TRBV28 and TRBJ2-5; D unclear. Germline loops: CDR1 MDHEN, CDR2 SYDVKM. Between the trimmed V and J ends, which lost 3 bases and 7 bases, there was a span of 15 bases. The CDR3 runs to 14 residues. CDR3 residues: CASSFAANRWTQYF. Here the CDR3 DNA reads TGTGCCAGCAGTTTCGCGGCGAATAGATGGACCCAGTACTTC.

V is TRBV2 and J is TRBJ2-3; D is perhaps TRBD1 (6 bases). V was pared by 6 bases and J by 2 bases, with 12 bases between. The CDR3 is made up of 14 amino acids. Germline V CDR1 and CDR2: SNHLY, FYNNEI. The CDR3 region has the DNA TGTGCCAGCAGGGGGCACAGGGTCACAGATACGCAGTATTTT. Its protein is CASRGHRVTDTQYF.

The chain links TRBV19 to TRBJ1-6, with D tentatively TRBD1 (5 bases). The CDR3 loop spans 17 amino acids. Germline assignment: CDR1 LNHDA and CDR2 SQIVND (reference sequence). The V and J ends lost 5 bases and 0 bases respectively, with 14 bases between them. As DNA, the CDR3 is TGTGCCAGTAGTCGTGGGGGGAAGAGCTCCTATAATTCACCCCTCCACTTT. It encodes CASSRGGKSSYNSPLHF. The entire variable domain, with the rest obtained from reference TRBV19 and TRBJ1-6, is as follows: DGGITQSPKYLFRKEGQNVTLSCEQNLNHDAMYWYRQDPGQGLRLIYYSQIVNDFQKGDIAEGYSVSREKKESFPLTVTSAQKNPTAFYLCASSRGGKSSYNSPLHFGNGTRLTVT.

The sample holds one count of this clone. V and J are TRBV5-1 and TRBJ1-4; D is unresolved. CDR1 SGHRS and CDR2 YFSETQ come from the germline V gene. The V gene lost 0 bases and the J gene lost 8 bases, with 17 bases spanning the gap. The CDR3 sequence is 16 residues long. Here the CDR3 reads CASSLAGRGGGEKLFF. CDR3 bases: TGCGCCAGCAGCTTGGCCGGTCGCGGAGGCGGGGAAAAACTGTTTTTT.

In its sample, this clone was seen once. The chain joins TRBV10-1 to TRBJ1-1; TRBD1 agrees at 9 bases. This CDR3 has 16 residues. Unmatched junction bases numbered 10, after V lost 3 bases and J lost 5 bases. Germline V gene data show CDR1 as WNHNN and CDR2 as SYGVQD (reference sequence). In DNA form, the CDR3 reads TGCGCCAGCAGTGACCCCGCCGGACAGGGGTCAACTGAAGCTTTCTTT. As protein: CASSDPAGQGSTEAFF.

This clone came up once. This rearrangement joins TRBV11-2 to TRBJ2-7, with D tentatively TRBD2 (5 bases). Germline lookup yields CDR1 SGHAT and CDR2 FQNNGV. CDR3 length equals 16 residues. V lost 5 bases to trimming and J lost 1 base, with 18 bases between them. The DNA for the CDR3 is TGTGCCAGCAGCCCTAGGGCGGGCCTTGAATCCTACGAGCAGTACTTC. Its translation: CASSPRAGLESYEQYF.

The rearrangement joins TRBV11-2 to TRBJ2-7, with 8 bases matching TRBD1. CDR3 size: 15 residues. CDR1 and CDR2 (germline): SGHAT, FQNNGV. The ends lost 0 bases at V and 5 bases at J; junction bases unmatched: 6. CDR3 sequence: CASSLDVQGANEQYF. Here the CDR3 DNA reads TGTGCCAGCAGCTTAGATGTCCAGGGGGCAAACGAGCAGTACTTC.

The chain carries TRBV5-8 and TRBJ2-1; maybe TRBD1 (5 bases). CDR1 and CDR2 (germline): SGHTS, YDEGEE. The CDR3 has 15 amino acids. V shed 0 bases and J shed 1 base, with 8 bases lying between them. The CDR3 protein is CASSLAGASYNEQFF. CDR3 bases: TGTGCCAGCAGCTTGGCTGGGGCTTCCTACAATGAGCAGTTCTTC.

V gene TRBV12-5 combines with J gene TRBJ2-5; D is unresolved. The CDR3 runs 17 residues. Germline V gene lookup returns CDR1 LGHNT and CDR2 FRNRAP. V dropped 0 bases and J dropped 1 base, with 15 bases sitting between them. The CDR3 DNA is TGTGCTAGTGGTTTGGTACAATTTGGTGACTTCCAAGAGACCCAGTACTTC. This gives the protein CASGLVQFGDFQETQYF.

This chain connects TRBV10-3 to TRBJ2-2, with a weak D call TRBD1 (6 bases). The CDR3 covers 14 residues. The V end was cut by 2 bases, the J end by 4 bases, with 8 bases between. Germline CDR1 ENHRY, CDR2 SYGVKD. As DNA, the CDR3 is TGTGCCATCAGTGAGGGACAGAGCACCGGGGAGCTGTTTTTT. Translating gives CAISEGQSTGELFF.

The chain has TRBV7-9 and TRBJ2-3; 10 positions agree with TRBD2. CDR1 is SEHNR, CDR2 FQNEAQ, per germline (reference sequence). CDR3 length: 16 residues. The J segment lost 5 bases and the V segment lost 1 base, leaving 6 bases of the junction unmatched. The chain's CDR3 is CASSLGLAGAKDTQYF. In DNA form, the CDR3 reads TGTGCCAGCAGCTTAGGGCTAGCGGGAGCCAAAGATACGCAGTATTTT.